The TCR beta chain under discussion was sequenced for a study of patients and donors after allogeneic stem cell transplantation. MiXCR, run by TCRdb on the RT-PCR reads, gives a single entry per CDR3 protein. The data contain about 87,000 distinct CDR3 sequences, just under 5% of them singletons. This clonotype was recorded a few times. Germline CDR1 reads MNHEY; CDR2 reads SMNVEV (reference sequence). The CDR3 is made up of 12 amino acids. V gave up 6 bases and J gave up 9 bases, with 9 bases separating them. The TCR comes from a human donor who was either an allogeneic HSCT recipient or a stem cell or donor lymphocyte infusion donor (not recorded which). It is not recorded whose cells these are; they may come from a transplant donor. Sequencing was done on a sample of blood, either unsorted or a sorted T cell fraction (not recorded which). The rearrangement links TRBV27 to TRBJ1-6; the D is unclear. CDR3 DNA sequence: TGTGCCAGCAGGGAATCGGGTTCACCCCTCCACTTT. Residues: CASRESGSPLHF.